A single sample is the source of the 5 T cell receptor beta chains below, sequenced in a study of siplizumab effects on memory and regulatory T cells (dated by TCRdb to between 2019 and 2020). The library was prepared using the immunoSEQ multiplex PCR assay. TCRdb took this table from immuneACCESS and kept in-frame rearrangements with V and J called. Such tables lack part of the clones; where checked against another copy, unresolved V genes explain under half of the gap, and the rest is unexplained. Within this sample are about 110,000 clones, with about 90% of them counted one time only. The ten biggest clones cover approximately 0.73% of the sample. Sequencing was done on a sample of Tregs sorted from blood. The source is a human donor in good health.

CDR3 sequence: CASSPAGNERYF. In nucleotides, the CDR3 is TGTGCCAGCTCACCAGCGGGTAACGAACGGTACTTC. The V gene is TRBV18, the J gene TRBJ2-5, with D possibly being TRBD2 (5 bases). CDR1 and CDR2 from the germline V gene are KGHSH and LQKENI. Trimming removed 2 bases from V and 13 bases from J, with 14 bases in between. This CDR3 contains 12 residues.

The CDR3 loop is CASSLQRGTYGYTF. CDR3 coding DNA: TGTGCCAGCAGTTTACAGAGGGGAACCTATGGCTACACCTTC. V usage is TRBV6-5 and J usage is TRBJ1-2; possible D gene TRBD1, 5 bases. CDR1 MNHEY and CDR2 SVGAGI come from the germline V gene. Trimming removed 4 bases at V and 4 bases at J, with 13 bases between. The CDR3 contains 14 residues.

This clone appeared once. The chain employs TRBV7-9 and TRBJ1-2; tentative D call: TRBD1 (5 bases). The CDR3 length is 12 residues. Deletions cut 4 bases from V and 8 bases from J, with 11 bases between. Germline lookup yields CDR1 SEHNR and CDR2 FQNEAQ (reference sequence). The CDR3 DNA sequence: TGTGCCAGCAGCTATGGGGCGGGAGGCTACACCTTC. Protein: CASSYGAGGYTF.

V usage is TRBV4-1 and J usage is TRBJ1-1, with 7 bases aligning to TRBD1. The V gene's germline CDR1 is MGHRA and CDR2 YSYEKL. After removal of 4 bases from V and 3 bases from J, the junction contained 8 bases not matched to a gene. The CDR3 is 15 amino acids. The CDR3, as DNA: TGCGCCAGCAGCCTCCGACAGGGAGGGGACACTGAAGCTTTCTTT. Translated: CASSLRQGGDTEAFF.

V gene TRBV27 combines with J gene TRBJ2-5; no clear D gene. The germline V gene encodes CDR1 MNHEY and CDR2 SMNVEV (reference sequence). The CDR3 spans 17 residues. The V and J ends lost 4 bases and 1 base respectively, with 19 bases between them. CDR3 nucleotide sequence: TGTGCCAGCAGTTCCGGTATAGGACGACTGGCCCAAGAGACCCAGTACTTC. It codes for CASSSGIGRLAQETQYF.